This T cell receptor beta chain was documented in a study of early T cells in non-severe SARS-CoV-2 infection. TCRdb reanalysed the 5' RACE reads using MiXCR and keeps one entry per CDR3 protein. The data contain tens of thousands of distinct CDR3 sequences, 13% of them singletons. Only a few counts were recorded for this clonotype. V lost 4 bases and J lost 8; bases outside the gene matches: 8. Per the germline V gene, CDR1 is MNHNY and CDR2 is SVGAGI (reference sequence). The CDR3 extends over 14 amino acids. The TCR was taken from an adult who was a healthcare worker with PCR-confirmed SARS-CoV-2 infection or an uninfected control (not recorded which). The material sequenced was whole blood, taken at baseline. The chain is built from TRBV6-6 and TRBJ1-1, with 9 nucleotides matching TRBD1. The CDR3 spells CASSSLRDRDEAFF. The CDR3, as DNA: TGTGCCAGCAGTTCCCTCCGGGACAGGGACGAAGCTTTCTTT.